The text below deals with one T cell receptor (beta chain). The data were taken from a study of blood T cell repertoires in COVID-19. Profiling relied on immunoSEQ multiplex PCR, and the TCRdb table lists in-frame clones only, not all of them. Here the sample spans under 200,000 clones, 70% to 90% being singletons. The V segment lost 5 bases and the J segment 4 bases; nucleotides outside the gene matches: 10. This CDR3 comprises 15 residues. Germline values: CDR1 SEHNR, CDR2 FQNEAQ (reference sequence). This chain uses TRBV7-9 with TRBJ2-7; 8 bases are shared with TRBD2. The sequenced sample consisted of peripheral blood. This sequence was found in a man aged 55 to 70 with acute or convalescent COVID-19. CDR3 bases: TGTGCCAGCAGCCCCGTTGGTAGCGGGAATTACGAGCAGTACTTC. Amino acids: CASSPVGSGNYEQYF.